Listed here is a single T cell receptor (beta chain). Its matching antigen is unknown. Generated by immunoSEQ multiplex PCR, the TCRdb table keeps only in-frame clones and is missing some. The sample includes about 2.2 million clones, 80% to 95% of them seen just once. This entry comes from a study of shared clonotypes between healthy human individuals. The wider study: Donor composition was a couple of women and a few men, aged 18 to 49. Per donor, CD8 memory used one plate, CD8 naive used two, CD4 memory used three and CD4 naive used three.

Study-level findings and limits: For naive CD4 cells, around 5% of clonotypes were shared across a handful of donors.

CD45RO-negative, CCR7-positively selected cells formed the naive CD8 fraction, excluding terminally differentiated effector memory CD45RA+ cells. The sequenced sample consisted of naive CD8+ T cells from PBMCs. This TCR was recovered from a man aged 18 to 30 in good health. Some clones in this sample may be carry-over from other donors' samples.

Here the CDR3 reads CASSQEVLAGSYNEQFF. DNA of the CDR3: TGCGCCAGCAGCCAAGAAGTACTAGCGGGGTCCTACAATGAGCAGTTCTTC. This rearrangement joins TRBV4-3 to TRBJ2-1, with TRBD2 matching over 10 bases. Germline CDR1 and CDR2: LGHNA and YSLEER. Trimming cost V 0 bases and J 1 base; bases outside gene matches: 3. This CDR3 spans 17 amino acids.